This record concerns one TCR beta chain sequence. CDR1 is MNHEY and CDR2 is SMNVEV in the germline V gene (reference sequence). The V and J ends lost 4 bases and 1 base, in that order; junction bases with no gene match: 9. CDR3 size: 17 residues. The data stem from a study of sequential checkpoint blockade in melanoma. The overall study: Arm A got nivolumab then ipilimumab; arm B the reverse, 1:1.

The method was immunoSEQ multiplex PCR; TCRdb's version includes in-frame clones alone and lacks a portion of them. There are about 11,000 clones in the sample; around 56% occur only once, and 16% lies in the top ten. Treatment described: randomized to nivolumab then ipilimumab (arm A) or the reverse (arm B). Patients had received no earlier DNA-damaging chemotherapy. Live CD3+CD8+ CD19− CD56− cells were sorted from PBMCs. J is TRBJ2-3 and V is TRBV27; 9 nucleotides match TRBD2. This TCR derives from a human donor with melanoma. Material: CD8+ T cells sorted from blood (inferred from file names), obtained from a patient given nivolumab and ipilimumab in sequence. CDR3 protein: CASSWLAGVGGTDTQYF. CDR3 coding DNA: TGTGCCAGCAGTTGGTTAGCGGGAGTAGGGGGCACAGATACGCAGTATTTT.